What follows is one T cell receptor beta chain and its context. The germline V gene has CDR1 MNHEY and CDR2 SVGEGT. This CDR3 spans 12 amino acids. With 0 bases removed from V and 7 bases from J, the gap between germline ends came to 5 bases. The data originate from a study of blood T cell repertoires in COVID-19. Assay used: immunoSEQ multiplex PCR; TCRdb lists only in-frame clones, some missing. The table has around 35,000 clones, approximately 86% seen once; the top ten hold roughly three fifths. The sequenced sample was peripheral blood. The receptor was derived from a man between 65 and 85 years old with acute or convalescent COVID-19. This rearrangement joins TRBV6-2 or TRBV6-3 to TRBJ2-3; D is ambiguous. The CDR3 sequence: CASSYSAHTQYF. In nucleotides, the CDR3 is TGTGCCAGCAGTTACTCGGCACATACGCAGTATTTT.